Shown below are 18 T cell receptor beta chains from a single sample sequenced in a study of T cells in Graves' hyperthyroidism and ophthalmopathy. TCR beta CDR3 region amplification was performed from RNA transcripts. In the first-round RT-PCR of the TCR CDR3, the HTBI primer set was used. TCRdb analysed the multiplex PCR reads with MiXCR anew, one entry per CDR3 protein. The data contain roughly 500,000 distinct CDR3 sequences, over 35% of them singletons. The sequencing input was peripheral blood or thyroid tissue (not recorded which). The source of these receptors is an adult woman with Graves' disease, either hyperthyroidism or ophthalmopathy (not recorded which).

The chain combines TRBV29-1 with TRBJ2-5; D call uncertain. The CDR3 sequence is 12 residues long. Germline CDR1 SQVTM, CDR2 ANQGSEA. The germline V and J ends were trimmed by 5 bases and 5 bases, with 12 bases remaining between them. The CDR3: CSVPTMLETQYF. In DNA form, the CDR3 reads TGCAGCGTTCCGACCATGCTGGAGACCCAGTACTTC.

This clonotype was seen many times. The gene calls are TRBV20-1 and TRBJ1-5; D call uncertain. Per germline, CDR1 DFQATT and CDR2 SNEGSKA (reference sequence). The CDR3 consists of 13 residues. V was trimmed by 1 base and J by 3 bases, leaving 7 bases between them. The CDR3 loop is CSARGLNNQPQHF. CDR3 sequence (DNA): TGCAGTGCTAGAGGTCTGAACAATCAGCCCCAGCATTTT.

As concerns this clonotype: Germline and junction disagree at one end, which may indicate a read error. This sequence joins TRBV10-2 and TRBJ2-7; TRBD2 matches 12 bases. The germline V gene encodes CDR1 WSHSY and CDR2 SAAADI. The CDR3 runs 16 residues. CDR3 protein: CASSPTRLAGEGEQYF. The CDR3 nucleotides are TGTGCCAGCAGCCCCACCCGACTAGCGGGAGAGGGGGAGCAGTACTTC.

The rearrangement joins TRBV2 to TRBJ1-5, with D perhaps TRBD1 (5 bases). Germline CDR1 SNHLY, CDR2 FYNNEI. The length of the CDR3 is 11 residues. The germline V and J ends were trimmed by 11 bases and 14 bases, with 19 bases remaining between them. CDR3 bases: TGTGCCTCTGGGACTAGCCGTTACGAGCATTTT. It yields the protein CASGTSRYEHF.

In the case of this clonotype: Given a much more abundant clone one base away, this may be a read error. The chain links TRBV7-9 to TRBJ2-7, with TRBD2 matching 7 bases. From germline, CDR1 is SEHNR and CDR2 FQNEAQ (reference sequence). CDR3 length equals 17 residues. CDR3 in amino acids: CTSSKSSPGGVSYEQYF. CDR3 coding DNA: TGTACCAGCAGCAAATCTAGCCCGGGAGGAGTATCCTACGAGCAGTACTTC.

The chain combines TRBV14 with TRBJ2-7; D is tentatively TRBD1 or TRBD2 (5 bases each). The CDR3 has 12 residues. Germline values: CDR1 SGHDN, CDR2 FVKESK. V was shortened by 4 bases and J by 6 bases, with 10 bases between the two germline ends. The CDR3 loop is CASSPEGFEQYF. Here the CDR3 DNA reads TGTGCCAGCAGCCCAGAGGGGTTCGAGCAGTACTTC.

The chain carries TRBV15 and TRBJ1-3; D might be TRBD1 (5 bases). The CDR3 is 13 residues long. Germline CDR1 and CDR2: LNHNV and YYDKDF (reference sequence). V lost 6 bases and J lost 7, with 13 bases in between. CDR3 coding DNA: TGTGCCACCAGTAGCGACAGTACGAACACCATATATTTT. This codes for CATSSDSTNTIYF.

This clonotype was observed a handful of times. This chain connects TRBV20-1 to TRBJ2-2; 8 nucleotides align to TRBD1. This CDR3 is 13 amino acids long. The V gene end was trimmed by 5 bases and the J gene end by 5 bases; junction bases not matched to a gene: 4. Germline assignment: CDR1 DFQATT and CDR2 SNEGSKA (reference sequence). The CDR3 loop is CSARDRRTGELFF. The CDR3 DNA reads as TGCAGTGCTCGGGACAGGAGGACCGGGGAGCTGTTTTTT.

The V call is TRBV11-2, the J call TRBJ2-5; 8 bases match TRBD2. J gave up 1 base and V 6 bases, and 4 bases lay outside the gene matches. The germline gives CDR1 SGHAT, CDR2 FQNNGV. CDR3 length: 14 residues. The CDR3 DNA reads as TGTGCCAGCAGGCATCGGGGGGGCCAAGAGACCCAGTACTTC. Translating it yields CASRHRGGQETQYF.

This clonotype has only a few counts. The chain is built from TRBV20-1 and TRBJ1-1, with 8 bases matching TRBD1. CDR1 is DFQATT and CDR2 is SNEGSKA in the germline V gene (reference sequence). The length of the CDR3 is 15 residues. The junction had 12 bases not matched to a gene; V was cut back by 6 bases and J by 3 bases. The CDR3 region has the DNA TGCAGTGCCAACTCAGGGGGCACGAAATACACTGAAGCTTTCTTT. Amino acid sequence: CSANSGGTKYTEAFF.

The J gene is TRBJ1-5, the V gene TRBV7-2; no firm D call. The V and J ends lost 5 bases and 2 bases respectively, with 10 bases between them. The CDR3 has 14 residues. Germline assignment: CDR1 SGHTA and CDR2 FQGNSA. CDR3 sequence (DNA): TGTGCCAGCAGCAAAGAAACGGGCAATCAGCCCCAGCATTTT. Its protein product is CASSKETGNQPQHF.

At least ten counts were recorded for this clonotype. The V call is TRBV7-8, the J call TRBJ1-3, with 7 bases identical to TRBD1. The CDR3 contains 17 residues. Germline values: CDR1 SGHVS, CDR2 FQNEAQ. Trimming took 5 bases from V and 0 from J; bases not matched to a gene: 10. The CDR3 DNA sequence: TGTGCCAGCAGCAAAATGACAGGGCCGAGCTCTGGAAACACCATATATTTT. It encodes CASSKMTGPSSGNTIYF.

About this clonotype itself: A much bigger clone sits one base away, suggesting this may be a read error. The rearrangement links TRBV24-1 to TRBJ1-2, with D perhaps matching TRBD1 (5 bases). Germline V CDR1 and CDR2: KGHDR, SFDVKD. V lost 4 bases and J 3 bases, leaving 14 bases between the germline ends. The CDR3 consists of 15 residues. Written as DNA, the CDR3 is TGTGCCACCAGTGACTCGAGGGGTGGCGACTATGGCTACACCTTC. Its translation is CATSDSRGGDYGYTF.

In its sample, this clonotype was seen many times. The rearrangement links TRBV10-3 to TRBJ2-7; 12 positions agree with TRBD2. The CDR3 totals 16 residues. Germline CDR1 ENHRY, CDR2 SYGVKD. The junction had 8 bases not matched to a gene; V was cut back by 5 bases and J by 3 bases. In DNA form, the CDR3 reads TGTGCCATCAGTAGCGGACTAGCGGGAAGTGGCTACGAGCAGTACTTC. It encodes CAISSGLAGSGYEQYF.

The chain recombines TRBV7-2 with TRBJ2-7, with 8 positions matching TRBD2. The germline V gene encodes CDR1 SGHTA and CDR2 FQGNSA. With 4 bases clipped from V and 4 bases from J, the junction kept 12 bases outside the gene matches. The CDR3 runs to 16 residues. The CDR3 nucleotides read TGTGCCAGCAGCTCGAATCCGGGACTAGTCTCGTACGAGCAGTACTTC. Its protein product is CASSSNPGLVSYEQYF. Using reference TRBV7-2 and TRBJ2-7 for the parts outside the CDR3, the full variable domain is GAGVSQSPSNKVTEKGKDVELRCDPISGHTALYWYRQSLGQGLEFLIYFQGNSAPDKSGLPSDRFSAERTGGSVSTLTIQRTQQEDSAVYLCASSSNPGLVSYEQYFGPGTRLTVT.

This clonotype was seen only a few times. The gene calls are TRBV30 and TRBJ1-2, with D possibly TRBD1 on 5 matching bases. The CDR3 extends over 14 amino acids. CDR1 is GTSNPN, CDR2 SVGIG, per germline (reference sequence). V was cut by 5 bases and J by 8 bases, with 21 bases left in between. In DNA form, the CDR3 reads TGTGCCTGGGATGATGGCCCCTCCCGGGGGGGCTACACCTTC. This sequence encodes CAWDDGPSRGGYTF. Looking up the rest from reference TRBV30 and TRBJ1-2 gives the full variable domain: SQTIHQWPATLVQPVGSPLSLECTVEGTSNPNLYWYRQAAGRGLQLLFYSVGIGQISSEVPQNLSASRPQDRQFILSSKKLLLSDSGFYLCAWDDGPSRGGYTFGSGTRLTVV.

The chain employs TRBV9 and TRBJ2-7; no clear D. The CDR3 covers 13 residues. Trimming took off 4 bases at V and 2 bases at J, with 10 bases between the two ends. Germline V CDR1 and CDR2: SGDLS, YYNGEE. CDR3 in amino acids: CASSPPRAYEQYF. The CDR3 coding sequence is TGTGCCAGCAGCCCCCCCCGGGCCTACGAGCAGTACTTC.

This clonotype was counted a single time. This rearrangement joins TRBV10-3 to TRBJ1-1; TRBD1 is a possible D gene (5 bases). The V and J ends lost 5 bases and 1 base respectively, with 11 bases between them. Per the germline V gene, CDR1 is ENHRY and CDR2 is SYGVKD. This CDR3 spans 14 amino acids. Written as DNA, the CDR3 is TGTGCCATCAGTACTGGGGCAGGGAACACTGAAGCTTTCTTT. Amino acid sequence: CAISTGAGNTEAFF.